One sample yielded the 21 T cell receptor beta chains listed below, sequenced in a study of blood T cell repertoires in COVID-19. Profiled with immunoSEQ multiplex PCR; TCRdb holds only in-frame clones, not every one. Of about 360,000 clones listed, around nine tenths are singletons. Sequenced sample: peripheral blood. The source of these receptors is a woman between 55 and 75 years old with COVID-19, enrolled during active disease.

The J gene is TRBJ2-1, the V gene TRBV7-9, with TRBD2 matching over 10 bases. V trimming: 5 bases; J trimming: 6 bases; junction bases outside the gene matches: 16. This CDR3 is 18 amino acids long. The V gene's germline CDR1 is SEHNR and CDR2 FQNEAQ (reference sequence). The CDR3 loop reads CASSPRASGGRSSNEQFF. The CDR3 DNA sequence: TGTGCCAGCAGCCCTAGGGCTAGCGGGGGCCGTAGCTCCAATGAGCAGTTCTTC.

The rearrangement links TRBV3-1 (or the pseudogene TRBV3-2) to TRBJ2-7; a possible D gene is TRBD1 (5 bases). V lost 0 bases and J 5 bases, leaving 8 bases between the germline ends. The CDR3 runs 13 residues. Per the germline V gene, CDR1 is LGHDT and CDR2 is YNNKEL (reference sequence). This CDR3 reads CASSQDWGNEQYF. CDR3 in DNA: TGTGCCAGCAGCCAAGATTGGGGCAACGAGCAGTACTTC.

The chain is built from TRBV9 and TRBJ2-1, with D possibly being TRBD2 (5 bases). Germline CDR1 is SGDLS and CDR2 is YYNGEE. V dropped 0 bases and J dropped 8 bases, with 12 bases sitting between them. The CDR3 has 14 residues. For the CDR3, the DNA is TGTGCCAGCAGCGTAGTGTCGGGAACCCATGAGCAGTTCTTC. Amino acids: CASSVVSGTHEQFF. Together with reference TRBV9 and TRBJ2-1, the CDR3 gives the full variable domain: DSGVTQTPKHLITATGQRVTLRCSPRSGDLSVYWYQQSLDQGLQFLIQYYNGEERAKGNILERFSAQQFPDLHSELNLSSLELGDSALYFCASSVVSGTHEQFFGPGTRLTVL.

J is TRBJ1-1 and V is TRBV19, with TRBD1 as a possible D gene (5 bases). CDR3 length: 15 residues. V lost 6 bases and J 3 bases, leaving 17 bases between the germline ends. CDR1 and CDR2 from the germline V gene are LNHDA and SQIVND (reference sequence). The CDR3 sequence is CASSLAGGIYTEAFF. The CDR3 region has the DNA TGTGCCAGTAGCCTCGCGGGGGGAATATACACTGAAGCTTTCTTT.

The chain uses TRBV11-2 and TRBJ1-2; maybe TRBD1 (5 bases). CDR3 length equals 15 residues. Deletions cut 4 bases from V and 2 bases from J, with 14 bases between. Germline loops: CDR1 SGHAT, CDR2 FQNNGV. The DNA of the CDR3 is TGTGCCAGCAGCTCCCTCAGGGATAGAAACTATGGCTACACCTTC. Its protein is CASSSLRDRNYGYTF.

CDR3 loop: CASSSQGYEQFF. The CDR3 coding sequence is TGCGCCAGCAGCTCCCAGGGTTATGAGCAGTTCTTC. The chain links TRBV5-1 to TRBJ2-1; tentatively, D is TRBD1 (5 bases). The V gene's germline CDR1 is SGHRS and CDR2 YFSETQ. With 3 bases removed from V and 8 bases from J, the gap between germline ends came to 9 bases. The CDR3 spans 12 residues.

The gene calls are TRBV15 and TRBJ2-1, with TRBD2 as a possible D gene (5 bases). Germline CDR1 LNHNV, CDR2 YYDKDF (reference sequence). This CDR3 comprises 13 residues. Trimming shortened V by 10 bases and J by 10 bases, and 20 bases separated the two germline ends. The CDR3: CAIGGHRAQEQFF. CDR3 coding DNA: TGTGCCATCGGAGGCCACCGGGCGCAGGAGCAGTTCTTC.

The V gene is TRBV3-1 (or the pseudogene TRBV3-2), the J gene TRBJ2-6, with 8 bases matching TRBD1. V lost 4 bases, J lost 9 bases, and 5 bases stayed unmatched. Germline V gene data show CDR1 as LGHDT and CDR2 as YNNKEL (reference sequence). The CDR3 is 14 residues long. The CDR3 DNA is TGTGCCAGCAGCCTAGGACAGGGTGGCAACGTCCTGACTTTC. Translating it yields CASSLGQGGNVLTF.

The chain has TRBV7-2 and TRBJ1-6; D is ambiguous. The CDR3 has 15 residues. The ends were cut back, 1 base at V and 7 bases at J, with 11 bases in the middle. CDR1 is SGHTA, CDR2 FQGNSA, per germline. CDR3 DNA: TGTGCCAGCAGCTTAGTTGAGGGTTGGAATTCACCCCTCCACTTT. Protein product: CASSLVEGWNSPLHF.

Only one count was recorded for this clone. The J gene is TRBJ2-5, the V gene TRBV6-6; D call uncertain. The V and J ends lost 6 bases and 5 bases respectively, with 7 bases between them. CDR1 is MNHNY, CDR2 SVGAGI, per germline (reference sequence). The CDR3 is made up of 11 amino acids. CDR3 protein: CASSRRETQYF. CDR3 DNA: TGTGCCAGCAGCCGCCGGGAGACCCAGTACTTC.

The rearrangement links TRBV24-1 to TRBJ2-1; 10 positions match TRBD1. The CDR3 is 15 amino acids. CDR1 KGHDR and CDR2 SFDVKD come from the germline V gene. V lost 6 bases, J lost 7 bases, and 8 bases stayed unmatched. CDR3 residues: CATSYSGTGVNEQFF. CDR3 in DNA: TGTGCCACCAGTTATTCCGGGACAGGGGTTAATGAGCAGTTCTTC.

V and J are TRBV7-8 and TRBJ1-4; maybe TRBD1 (6 bases). The V and J ends lost 9 bases and 4 bases respectively, with 15 bases between them. CDR3 length: 14 amino acids. CDR1 SGHVS and CDR2 FQNEAQ come from the germline V gene. CDR3 sequence reads: CASRGQSFNEKLFF. CDR3 bases: TGTGCCAGTAGAGGACAGTCTTTTAATGAAAAACTGTTTTTT.

V is TRBV5-1 and J is TRBJ2-3; a possible D gene is TRBD1 (5 bases). CDR1 is SGHRS and CDR2 is YFSETQ in the germline V gene. The CDR3 contains 16 residues. Trimming pared 3 bases from V and 0 bases from J, leaving 14 bases between. CDR3 protein: CASSSLPSGSTDTQYF. CDR3 sequence (DNA): TGCGCCAGCAGCTCCCTTCCGTCAGGGAGCACAGATACGCAGTATTTT.

The gene calls are TRBV10-2 and TRBJ2-1; 7 bases agree with TRBD2. The CDR3 loop spans 14 amino acids. V shed 6 bases, J shed 5 bases, and the junction held 7 bases outside the gene matches. CDR1 is WSHSY and CDR2 is SAAADI in the germline V gene. For the CDR3, the DNA is TGCGCCAGCAGGGAGGCAGGGAGGGACAATGAGCAGTTCTTC. Its protein is CASREAGRDNEQFF.

This clone was seen only once. This rearrangement joins TRBV6-2 or TRBV6-3 to TRBJ1-2, with no clear D. V was trimmed by 2 bases and J by 6 bases, leaving 13 bases between them. The germline V gene has CDR1 MNHEY and CDR2 SVGEGT. This CDR3 spans 14 amino acids. The CDR3 here is CASSYTEWANGYTF. In DNA form, the CDR3 reads TGTGCCAGCAGTTACACGGAATGGGCTAATGGCTACACCTTC.

The chain employs TRBV18 and TRBJ1-6; D possibly corresponds to TRBD1 (6 bases). CDR3 length: 14 amino acids. CDR1 is KGHSH, CDR2 LQKENI, per germline. Trimming pared 2 bases from V and 12 bases from J, leaving 14 bases between. The DNA of the CDR3 is TGTGCCAGCTCACCAGTAGACCAGGGGTTACCCCTCCACTTT. This codes for CASSPVDQGLPLHF.

The genes are TRBV7-2 and TRBJ1-1; possible D gene TRBD1, 5 bases. The CDR3 covers 12 residues. The germline V and J ends were trimmed by 5 bases and 10 bases, with 14 bases remaining between them. From germline, CDR1 is SGHTA and CDR2 FQGNSA. Here the CDR3 reads CASSPAGLGAFF. The CDR3 nucleotides are TGTGCCAGCAGCCCCGCGGGGCTTGGAGCTTTCTTT.

The genes are TRBV12-5 and TRBJ2-5; a weak D match, TRBD1 (6 bases). V was shortened by 1 base and J by 4 bases, with 7 bases between the two germline ends. Germline V gene data show CDR1 as LGHNT and CDR2 as FRNRAP. CDR3 size: 13 residues. Written as DNA, the CDR3 is TGTGCTAGTGGTTTGGGCAGGGGAGAGACCCAGTACTTC. Translated, it gives CASGLGRGETQYF.

The rearrangement joins TRBV19 to TRBJ1-4, with D hard to call. Germline V gene sequence: CDR1 LNHDA, CDR2 SQIVND (reference sequence). The CDR3 length is 13 residues. V lost 3 bases and J 4 bases, leaving 6 bases between the germline ends. CDR3 bases: TGTGCCAGTAGTATGAGCGTTAATGAAAAACTGTTTTTT. Its translation is CASSMSVNEKLFF. The whole variable domain, filled in from reference TRBV19 and TRBJ1-4, reads DGGITQSPKYLFRKEGQNVTLSCEQNLNHDAMYWYRQDPGQGLRLIYYSQIVNDFQKGDIAEGYSVSREKKESFPLTVTSAQKNPTAFYLCASSMSVNEKLFFGSGTQLSVL.

This chain joins TRBV19 and TRBJ1-1, with D tentatively TRBD1 (6 bases). Germline CDR1 and CDR2: LNHDA and SQIVND (reference sequence). The CDR3 contains 14 residues. The ends were cut back, 7 bases at V and 4 bases at J, with 16 bases in the middle. The CDR3 nucleotides are TGTGCCAGTATGAGGAACAGGGATTTCACTGAAGCTTTCTTT. Protein sequence: CASMRNRDFTEAFF. Full variable domain (rest looked up from reference TRBV19 and TRBJ1-1): DGGITQSPKYLFRKEGQNVTLSCEQNLNHDAMYWYRQDPGQGLRLIYYSQIVNDFQKGDIAEGYSVSREKKESFPLTVTSAQKNPTAFYLCASMRNRDFTEAFFGQGTRLTVV.

This chain uses TRBV5-1 with TRBJ2-7, with 9 bases that match TRBD1. The ends lost 3 bases at V and 5 bases at J; junction bases unmatched: 12. Germline V gene data show CDR1 as SGHRS and CDR2 as YFSETQ. The CDR3 has 16 amino acids. The CDR3 DNA reads as TGCGCCAGCAGCTCCCCGGGACAGGGCGGGTTGCACGAGCAGTACTTC. Translation gives CASSSPGQGGLHEQYF.